Sequencing of this T cell receptor beta chain was carried out in a study of T cells in women clearing cervical HPV infection. General study findings and limits: TRBV6-7 abundance was lower in cases than controls (0.11% versus 0.16%).

Cervical HPV DNA detected by MY09/MY11 PCR, typed by dot-blot. Clones were read by immunoSEQ multiplex PCR, and TCRdb kept only the in-frame ones, dropping some. The table gives 20,000 to 25,000 clones; the top ten clones make up roughly 9.1% of it. Points on this clone: No antigen is known for it. The sequenced fragment ends 3 residues before the CDR3 boundary, so the rest is inferred from the germline J gene.

CDR1 is SGHAT and CDR2 is FQNNGV in the germline V gene. The V end was cut by 3 bases, the J end by 6 bases, with 11 bases between. This CDR3 contains 14 residues. Sequenced sample: blood buffy coat. This clonotype originated in a woman aged 18 to 75 with a cervical HPV16 infection that either progressed to CIN3+ or cleared (not recorded which). The genes are TRBV11-2 and TRBJ2-2, with a tentative D call TRBD2 (5 bases). CDR3 DNA (partial): TGTGCCAGCAGCTTGGCGGGCCGGCCCGGGGAG. Translated: CASSLAGRPGE. The full CDR3 is CASSLAGRPGELFF.